A selection of T cell receptor beta chains follows, all from one sample in a study of PD-L1 blockade in urothelial cancer. Sequenced by immunoSEQ multiplex PCR; TCRdb stores in-frame clones only, minus some. Here the sample spans some 76,000 clones, 85% to 90% being singletons. The sample here was PBMCs, taken around atezolizumab (anti-PD-L1) treatment. These receptors were taken from a man in his sixties with urothelial cancer. Each CDR3 is given with its conserved first and last residue. A D gene is named only where the DNA matches it firmly. A clone size is listed for some rows: how often the clone was seen (once, few, many), or a class if it is expanded.

V gene,clone size,J gene,CDR3 length,D gene,CDR3 DNA,CDR3 protein
TRBV6-1,NA,TRBJ2-2,14,TRBD2,TGTGCCAGCATCAGCGGGAAGAACACCGGGGAGCTGTTTTTT,CASISGKNTGELFF
TRBV30,NA,TRBJ2-1,11,NA,TGTGCCTGGAGTGTACGGAATGAGCAGTTCTTC,CAWSVRNEQFF
TRBV7-9,NA,TRBJ2-1,13,NA,TGTGCCAGCAGGCGGGCCGGCTACAATGAGCAGTTCTTC,CASRRAGYNEQFF
TRBV7-2,NA,TRBJ2-7,15,NA,TGTGCCAGCAGCTCTCAAGGAGGGCTCTCCTACGAGCAGTACTTC,CASSSQGGLSYEQYF
TRBV7-9,medium-sized,TRBJ1-2,15,TRBD1,TGTGCCAGCAGCTTAGATGCCGGGACAGACTATGGCTACACCTTC,CASSLDAGTDYGYTF
TRBV5-1,NA,TRBJ1-2,15,NA,TGCGCCAGCAGCTTGCAGGGCGGCCCTAACTATGGCTACACCTTC,CASSLQGGPNYGYTF
TRBV10-1,NA,TRBJ1-6,13,TRBD1,TGCGCCAGCAGTGGACAGGGGATATCACCCCTCCACTTT,CASSGQGISPLHF
TRBV6-1,NA,TRBJ2-2,11,NA,TGTGCCAGCAGTGGCGTAGGGGAGCTGTTTTTT,CASSGVGELFF
TRBV30,NA,TRBJ1-5,14,NA,TGTGCCTGGAGTATGATACAGGTTAATCAGCCCCAGCATTTT,CAWSMIQVNQPQHF
TRBV4-1,NA,TRBJ2-3,18,TRBD2,TGCGCCAGCAGCCAAGACCCCGGGACTAGCCTTAGCACAGATACGCAGTATTTT,CASSQDPGTSLSTDTQYF
TRBV25-1,NA,TRBJ1-2,16,NA,TGTGCCAGCAGTGAGGTAGGGGCAGCTAGTTTCTATGGCTACACCTTC,CASSEVGAASFYGYTF
TRBV6-1,NA,TRBJ1-4,15,TRBD1,TGTGCCAGCAGTGAAGCTAGGACAGGGATCGAAAAACTGTTTTTT,CASSEARTGIEKLFF
TRBV6-6,NA,TRBJ1-5,13,NA,TGTGCCAGCAGTTACTTCGAAGGACAGACCCAGCATTTT,CASSYFEGQTQHF
TRBV11-2,NA,TRBJ2-4,15,TRBD1,TGTGCCAGCAGCTTAGAGCGGCAGGGGGCGGGCATTCAGTACTTC,CASSLERQGAGIQYF
TRBV5-4,NA,TRBJ2-3,15,TRBD2,TGTGCCAGCAGCTCGCTGGGGAGGGAGTGGACTACGCAGTATTTT,CASSSLGREWTTQYF
TRBV29-1,NA,TRBJ1-2,16,NA,TGCAGCGTCCCCGGGACACCCTCTAGGGGTTCCTATGGCTACACCTTC,CSVPGTPSRGSYGYTF
TRBV5-1,NA,TRBJ1-1,15,TRBD1,TGCGCCAGCAGCTCCTGGGACAGGGGGGGCACTGAAGCTTTCTTT,CASSSWDRGGTEAFF
TRBV19,NA,TRBJ2-1,19,NA,TGTGCCAGTAGTATAGGCTACGCAGGGTTGGCTAGCGACGCCAATGAGCAGTTCTTC,CASSIGYAGLASDANEQFF
TRBV2,NA,TRBJ2-5,17,TRBD2,TGTGCCAGCAGTGCTTCGGGGGTGGGGCGGGAGTATGAGACCCAGTACTTC,CASSASGVGREYETQYF
TRBV29-1,NA,TRBJ2-3,13,NA,TGCAGCGTTGGTGGCGGGGCTACAGATACGCAGTATTTT,CSVGGGATDTQYF
TRBV4-2,few,TRBJ1-3,15,NA,TGTGCCAGCAGCCCCAAACAGGGCTCTGGAAACACCATATATTTT,CASSPKQGSGNTIYF
TRBV7-8,NA,TRBJ2-6,20,TRBD1,TGTGCCAGCAGCCCGGACAGGGGGTGGGGGGTTTTAGCTGGGGCCAACGTCCTGACTTTC,CASSPDRGWGVLAGANVLTF
TRBV2,few,TRBJ1-5,13,TRBD1,TGTGCCAGCAGTGACAGGGGGATTCAGCCCCAGCATTTT,CASSDRGIQPQHF
TRBV2,NA,TRBJ1-2,12,NA,TGTGCCAGCAGTGAACAGAACTATGGCTACACCTTC,CASSEQNYGYTF
TRBV5-1,NA,TRBJ2-3,15,NA,TGCGCCAGCAGCTTACAGGGCGCCCGCATGGATACGCAGTATTTT,CASSLQGARMDTQYF
TRBV5-6,once,TRBJ1-2,16,TRBD1,TGTGCCAGCGGGCAATTATCGACAGGGGGGTTCCATGGCTACACCTTC,CASGQLSTGGFHGYTF
TRBV28,NA,TRBJ2-1,14,TRBD1,TGTGCCAGCAGCCGCCGGGACAGGGGGAATGAGCAGTTCTTC,CASSRRDRGNEQFF
TRBV9,NA,TRBJ2-6,17,TRBD1,TGTGCCAGCAGCGCTACCACAGGGGGGAGCGGGGCCAACGTCCTGACTTTC,CASSATTGGSGANVLTF
TRBV4-1,once,TRBJ1-2,18,NA,TGCGCCAGCACCCTTCGGGTGGGCTCGGACATCTCTAACTATGGCTACACCTTC,CASTLRVGSDISNYGYTF
TRBV28,NA,TRBJ2-7,16,TRBD2,TGTGCCAGCAGTTTGGGCGGGAGGGCGGTTATCTACGAGCAGTACTTC,CASSLGGRAVIYEQYF
TRBV28,NA,TRBJ1-4,16,TRBD1,TGTGCCAGCAGTCCTCAGAAGACAGGGTTGGGTGAAAAACTGTTTTTT,CASSPQKTGLGEKLFF
TRBV19,once,TRBJ2-3,17,TRBD1,TGTGCCAGTAGTATTGGGGGATACAGGGGGCAACCAGATACGCAGTATTTT,CASSIGGYRGQPDTQYF
TRBV6-5,NA,TRBJ1-5,15,TRBD1,TGTGCCAGCCACTCCGGGACAGGGGACGGGCAGCCCCAGCATTTT,CASHSGTGDGQPQHF
TRBV27,NA,TRBJ1-3,14,NA,TGTGCCAGCAGTTTATCGGGAGATGGAAACACCATATATTTT,CASSLSGDGNTIYF
TRBV7-8,NA,TRBJ2-7,15,NA,TGTGCCAGCAGCTTAGGGTACGACTCCTCCTACGAGCAGTACTTC,CASSLGYDSSYEQYF
TRBV29-1,NA,TRBJ2-2,13,NA,TGCAGCGTTGATTCGGGAAACACCGGGGAGCTGTTTTTT,CSVDSGNTGELFF
TRBV7-9,NA,TRBJ2-3,17,NA,TGTGCCAGCAGCCGGGGGGGGGACAGACTGCCTACAGATACGCAGTATTTT,CASSRGGDRLPTDTQYF
TRBV7-2,NA,TRBJ2-7,12,NA,TGTGCCAGCAGCCCTAGCTCCTACGAGCAGTACTTC,CASSPSSYEQYF
TRBV4-3,NA,TRBJ2-5,12,NA,TGCGCCAGCAGCCAAGATTATCCGACCCAGTACTTC,CASSQDYPTQYF
TRBV28,NA,TRBJ1-3,16,TRBD1,TGTGCCAGCAGTGGAAGGACAGGGGGCTCTGGAAACACCATATATTTT,CASSGRTGGSGNTIYF
TRBV7-2,NA,TRBJ1-5,16,TRBD1,TGTGCCAGCAGCTTAGCGACAGGGATTATTGGTCAGCCCCAGCATTTT,CASSLATGIIGQPQHF
TRBV6-6,NA,TRBJ2-2,14,TRBD1,TGTGCCAGCAGATGGACAGGGGGCACCGGGGAGCTGTTTTTT,CASRWTGGTGELFF
TRBV6-1,NA,TRBJ1-1,12,TRBD1,TGTGCCAGCAGTCGACAGGGTTCTGAAGCTTTCTTT,CASSRQGSEAFF
TRBV6-4,NA,TRBJ1-1,14,NA,TGTGCCAGCAGAAATACTGACATGAACACTGAAGCTTTCTTT,CASRNTDMNTEAFF
TRBV9,NA,TRBJ2-3,16,TRBD2,TGTGCCAGCAGCGCTTCTAGCGGGGGGGCCGCAGATACGCAGTATTTT,CASSASSGGAADTQYF
TRBV12-2,NA,TRBJ2-4,21,NA,TGTGCAAGTCGCTTGGGAAGTATGGGACTAGCGGGGACCGGAGCCGTAAACATTCAGTACTTC,CASRLGSMGLAGTGAVNIQYF
TRBV7-9,once,TRBJ2-5,14,NA,TGTGCCAGCAGCCCCGAGGGTGATGGGGAGACCCAGTACTTC,CASSPEGDGETQYF
TRBV9,NA,TRBJ2-2,16,NA,TGTGCCAGCAGCCCCCGGGACTCCGCCAGCACCGGGGAGCTGTTTTTT,CASSPRDSASTGELFF
TRBV7-3,NA,TRBJ2-7,14,TRBD2,TGTGCCAGCGTATCGGGGGGTTTCTCCTACGAGCAGTACTTC,CASVSGGFSYEQYF
TRBV6-5,NA,TRBJ2-7,15,TRBD1,TGTGCCAGCAGGCCAGGGGGCACTCCTCCCTACGAGCAGTACTTC,CASRPGGTPPYEQYF
TRBV6-1,NA,TRBJ2-7,15,TRBD1,TGTGCCAGCAGTGAAACCGGGACAGGAAGCTACGAGCAGTACTTC,CASSETGTGSYEQYF
TRBV19,NA,TRBJ1-2,17,NA,TGTGCCAGTACAAGAGGCCCCGGGACTGCCGGCCAGCCTGGCTACACCTTC,CASTRGPGTAGQPGYTF
TRBV5-1,NA,TRBJ2-1,14,TRBD2,TGCGCCAGCAGCCTCCCCGGGAGGGGCGATGAGCAGTTCTTC,CASSLPGRGDEQFF
TRBV10-1,few,TRBJ1-1,15,NA,TGCGCCAGCAGTGAACACGCGTCGGGTAGAACTGAAGCTTTCTTT,CASSEHASGRTEAFF
TRBV11-2,NA,TRBJ2-1,17,TRBD2,TGTGCCAGCAGCGTAAGGGGTAGCGGGAGAGGGGGGAATGAGCAGTTCTTC,CASSVRGSGRGGNEQFF
TRBV30,NA,TRBJ2-1,12,NA,TGTGCCTGGGACAGGACTCAAAATGAGCAGTTCTTC,CAWDRTQNEQFF
TRBV5-6,NA,TRBJ2-4,13,NA,TGTGCCAGCACAGGGAAAGGCAAAAACATTCAGTACTTC,CASTGKGKNIQYF